Listed below are T cell receptor beta chains from one sample, sequenced in a study of pediatric ulcerative colitis. TCRdb's table, derived via immunoSEQ multiplex PCR, lists solely in-frame clones and lacks some. In the table there are some 60,000 clones, about 80% of which are singletons. Specimen: blood. The receptor source for this set is a boy younger than 18 with moderate ulcerative colitis. CDR3s include the opening cysteine and the closing phenylalanine or tryptophan. A D gene is named only where the DNA matches it firmly. A row's size may be missing; if present it is once, few, many or a size class.

>NA|TRBV18|NA|TRBJ2-2
CASSSNRPPNTGELFF
TGTGCCAGCTCATCTAACAGGCCTCCGAACACCGGGGAGCTGTTTTTT
>NA|TRBV5-5|NA|TRBJ1-5
CASSWGFGNQPQHF
TGTGCCAGCAGCTGGGGCTTCGGCAATCAGCCCCAGCATTTT
>NA|TRBV27|few|TRBJ2-3
CATLSPVRQYF
TGTGCCACCCTCTCCCCCGTACGGCAGTATTTT
>TRBD1|TRBV11-2|few|TRBJ1-6
CASSFRTGGGSPLHF
TGTGCCAGCAGCTTTCGGACAGGGGGTGGTTCACCCCTCCACTTT
>NA|TRBV10-1|few|TRBJ2-1
CASSEGGQYNEQFF
TGCGCCAGCAGTGAGGGCGGACAGTACAATGAGCAGTTCTTC
>NA|TRBV27|NA|TRBJ2-3
CASSLGTDTQYF
TGTGCCAGCAGTTTAGGCACAGATACGCAGTATTTT
>TRBD2|TRBV4-2|NA|TRBJ2-2
CASSQPSGANTGELFF
TGTGCCAGCAGCCAACCCAGCGGGGCCAACACCGGGGAGCTGTTTTTT
>TRBD1|TRBV5-1|NA|TRBJ1-3
CASSRNRGDTSGNTIYF
TGCGCCAGCAGCCGGAACAGGGGCGATACCTCTGGAAACACCATATATTTT
>NA|TRBV7-2|NA|TRBJ2-2
CASSSPDKPLGGNTGELFF
TGTGCCAGCAGCTCACCAGACAAGCCACTAGGGGGGAACACCGGGGAGCTGTTTTTT
>TRBD1|TRBV9|NA|TRBJ1-2
CASSSQQGKYYGYTF
TGTGCCAGCAGCTCCCAACAGGGGAAGTACTATGGCTACACCTTC
>NA|TRBV4-1|NA|TRBJ2-2
CASSLYTGELFF
TGCGCCAGCAGCCTTTATACCGGGGAGCTGTTTTTT
>NA|TRBV2|NA|TRBJ2-1
CASSHRDRFYNEQFF
TGTGCCAGCAGTCACAGGGACCGCTTCTACAATGAGCAGTTCTTC